The 14 T cell receptor beta chains presented below share a single source sample, sequenced in a study of technical replicates of blood from a few donors. Here immunoSEQ multiplex PCR was the method, and the copy in TCRdb shows in-frame clones only, minus some. The data show 65,000 to 90,000 clones, 93% seen once. Input material: T cells isolated from PBMCs. These receptors all stem from a human donor in good health.

The chain is built from TRBV7-6 and TRBJ2-5, with 11 bases fitting TRBD2. The ends lost 0 bases at V and 5 bases at J; junction bases unmatched: 2. In germline, CDR1 is SGHVS, CDR2 FNYEAQ. The CDR3 runs to 15 residues. The CDR3 DNA is TGTGCCAGCAGCTTAGCCCGGACTAGCGGGGAGACCCAGTACTTC. Translated: CASSLARTSGETQYF.

This sequence joins TRBV29-1 and TRBJ2-7, with 7 bases aligning to TRBD1. The trim removed 3 bases at V and 3 bases at J, leaving 2 bases unmatched. The CDR3 has 12 amino acids. Germline V lookup: CDR1 SQVTM, CDR2 ANQGSEA. The DNA of the CDR3 is TGCAGCGTTGACGCAGGGGGCTACGAGCAGTACTTC. Translation: CSVDAGGYEQYF.

The chain has TRBV7-9 and TRBJ2-7; 7 bases fit TRBD2. Germline assignment: CDR1 SEHNR and CDR2 FQNEAQ (reference sequence). J was trimmed by 4 bases and V by 2 bases; bases with no gene match: 8. CDR3 length equals 15 residues. The CDR3 protein is CASSLRGLVPYEQYF. The CDR3 DNA follows: TGTGCCAGCAGCTTACGTGGACTAGTTCCGTACGAGCAGTACTTC.

The chain has TRBV10-3 and TRBJ1-1; D may be TRBD1 (6 bases). The length of the CDR3 is 14 residues. Per the germline V gene, CDR1 is ENHRY and CDR2 is SYGVKD. Trimming removed 3 bases from V and 4 bases from J, with 12 bases in between. CDR3 amino acids: CAISDRGSPTEAFF. CDR3 in DNA: TGTGCCATCAGTGACAGGGGTTCCCCCACTGAAGCTTTCTTT.

The chain recombines TRBV6-5 with TRBJ1-1; 10 nucleotides align to TRBD1. The length of the CDR3 is 13 residues. Germline V gene sequence: CDR1 MNHEY, CDR2 SVGAGI. J lost 11 bases, V lost 7 bases, and 10 bases had no gene match. The CDR3 DNA sequence: TGTGCCAGCATCGCCACCGGGACAGGGGCTGCTTTCTTT. Translation gives CASIATGTGAAFF.

This rearrangement joins TRBV7-3 to TRBJ1-2; D remains ambiguous. Germline loops: CDR1 SGHTA, CDR2 FQGTGA. This CDR3 is built from 12 residues. V was cut by 2 bases and J by 8 bases, with 9 bases left in between. CDR3 amino acids: CASSLVGEGYTF. In DNA form, the CDR3 reads TGTGCCAGCAGCTTAGTTGGAGAGGGCTACACCTTC.

This clone was observed once. The chain joins TRBV9 to TRBJ2-2; D is uncertain. V was shortened by 1 base and J by 1 base, with 8 bases between the two germline ends. CDR3 length: 15 amino acids. CDR1 and CDR2 from the germline V gene are SGDLS and YYNGEE. This CDR3 reads CASSVLFKNTGELFF. CDR3 nucleotides: TGTGCCAGCAGCGTACTGTTTAAGAACACCGGGGAGCTGTTTTTT. Using reference TRBV9 and TRBJ2-2 for the parts outside the CDR3, the full variable domain is DSGVTQTPKHLITATGQRVTLRCSPRSGDLSVYWYQQSLDQGLQFLIQYYNGEERAKGNILERFSAQQFPDLHSELNLSSLELGDSALYFCASSVLFKNTGELFFGEGSRLTVL.

This CDR3 is CASSLGAGNYGYTF. The CDR3 DNA follows: TGTGCCAGCTCACTGGGGGCCGGAAACTATGGCTACACCTTC. This rearrangement joins TRBV19 to TRBJ1-2; D might be TRBD1 (6 bases). The CDR3 is 14 residues long. Germline assignment: CDR1 LNHDA and CDR2 SQIVND (reference sequence). The V and J ends lost 9 bases and 2 bases respectively, with 16 bases between them.

The chain couples TRBV7-3 to TRBJ1-6; D is possibly TRBD1 (5 bases). Trimming took 4 bases from V and 10 from J, leaving 14 bases between them. Germline CDR1 reads SGHTA; CDR2 reads FQGTGA. The CDR3 extends over 14 amino acids. The CDR3 region is CASSSLGQGSPLHF. The CDR3 DNA reads as TGTGCCAGCAGCTCCCTCGGACAAGGGTCACCCCTCCACTTT.

This clone was detected once. The chain recombines TRBV19 with TRBJ2-1; TRBD1 agrees at 8 bases. This CDR3 spans 15 amino acids. Trimming at V came to 3 bases and at J to 6 bases, leaving 7 bases not matched to a gene. Germline loops: CDR1 LNHDA, CDR2 SQIVND (reference sequence). The CDR3 here is CASSIFRTGTNEQFF. The CDR3 DNA reads TGTGCCAGTAGTATTTTCCGGACAGGGACCAATGAGCAGTTCTTC. Filled out from reference TRBV19 and TRBJ2-1, the complete variable domain reads DGGITQSPKYLFRKEGQNVTLSCEQNLNHDAMYWYRQDPGQGLRLIYYSQIVNDFQKGDIAEGYSVSREKKESFPLTVTSAQKNPTAFYLCASSIFRTGTNEQFFGPGTRLTVL.

The chain carries TRBV5-1 and TRBJ1-2; TRBD1 aligns across 7 bases. Trimming at V came to 5 bases and at J to 6 bases, leaving 10 bases not matched to a gene. The CDR3 totals 14 residues. Per germline, CDR1 SGHRS and CDR2 YFSETQ. The DNA of the CDR3 is TGCGCCAGCAGTAAGGAAGACAGGGCTGATGGCTACACCTTC. Amino acid sequence: CASSKEDRADGYTF.

The chain couples TRBV5-1 to TRBJ2-7; tentatively, D is TRBD1 (6 bases). Per the germline V gene, CDR1 is SGHRS and CDR2 is YFSETQ. There are 15 residues in the CDR3. The ends were cut back, 3 bases at V and 7 bases at J, with 20 bases in the middle. The CDR3 is CASSYNGQPPREQYF. The CDR3 region has the DNA TGCGCCAGCAGCTATAATGGACAGCCCCCTCGTGAGCAGTACTTC.

This clone was observed a single time. This chain links TRBV19 with TRBJ1-6; 8 positions match TRBD1. J was trimmed by 10 bases and V by 4 bases; bases with no gene match: 12. Germline CDR1 and CDR2: LNHDA and SQIVND (reference sequence). The CDR3 contains 16 residues. As DNA, the CDR3 is TGTGCCAGTAGTAAGATCCGGACAGGGCTGGGATCACCCCTCCACTTT. As protein: CASSKIRTGLGSPLHF.

This clone appeared a single time. The chain joins TRBV11-2 to TRBJ2-7, with TRBD2 identical over 10 bases. Germline-derived CDR1 and CDR2 are SGHAT and FQNNGV. After removal of 5 bases from V and 3 bases from J, the junction contained 4 bases not matched to a gene. This CDR3 region has 14 residues. This CDR3 reads CASSISSGSYEQYF. The CDR3 DNA reads TGTGCCAGCAGCATTTCTAGCGGGAGCTACGAGCAGTACTTC.